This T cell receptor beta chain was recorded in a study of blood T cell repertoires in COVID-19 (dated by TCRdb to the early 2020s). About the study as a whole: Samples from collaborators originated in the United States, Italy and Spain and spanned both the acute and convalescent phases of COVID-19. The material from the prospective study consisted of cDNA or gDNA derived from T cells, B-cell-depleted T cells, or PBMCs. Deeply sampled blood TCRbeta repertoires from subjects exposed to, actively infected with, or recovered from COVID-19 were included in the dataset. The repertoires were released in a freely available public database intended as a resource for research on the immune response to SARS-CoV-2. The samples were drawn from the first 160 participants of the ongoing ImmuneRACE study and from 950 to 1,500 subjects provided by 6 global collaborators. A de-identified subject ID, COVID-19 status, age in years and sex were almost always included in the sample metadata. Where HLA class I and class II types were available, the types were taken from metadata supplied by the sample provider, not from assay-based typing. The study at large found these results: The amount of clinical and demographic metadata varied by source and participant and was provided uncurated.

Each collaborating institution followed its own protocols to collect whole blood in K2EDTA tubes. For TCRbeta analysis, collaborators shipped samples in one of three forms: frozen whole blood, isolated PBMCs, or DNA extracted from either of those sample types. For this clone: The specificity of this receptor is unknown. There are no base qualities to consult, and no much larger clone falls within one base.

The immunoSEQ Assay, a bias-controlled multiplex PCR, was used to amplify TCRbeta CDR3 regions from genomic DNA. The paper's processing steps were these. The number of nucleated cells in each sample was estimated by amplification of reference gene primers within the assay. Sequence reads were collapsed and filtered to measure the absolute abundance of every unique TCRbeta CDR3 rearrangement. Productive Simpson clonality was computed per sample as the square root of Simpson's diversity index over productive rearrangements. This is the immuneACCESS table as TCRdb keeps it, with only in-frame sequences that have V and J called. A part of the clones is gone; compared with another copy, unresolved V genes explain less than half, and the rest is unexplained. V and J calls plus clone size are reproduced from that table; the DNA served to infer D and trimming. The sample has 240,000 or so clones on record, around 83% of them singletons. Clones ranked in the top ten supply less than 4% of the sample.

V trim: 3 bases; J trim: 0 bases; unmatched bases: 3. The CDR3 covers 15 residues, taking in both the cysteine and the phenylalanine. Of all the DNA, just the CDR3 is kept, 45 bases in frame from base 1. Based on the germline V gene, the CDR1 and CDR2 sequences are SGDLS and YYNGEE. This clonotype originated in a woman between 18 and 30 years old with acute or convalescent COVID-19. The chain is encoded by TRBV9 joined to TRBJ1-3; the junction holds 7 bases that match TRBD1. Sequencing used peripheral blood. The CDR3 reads CASSAGGGSGNTIYF. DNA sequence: TGTGCCAGCAGCGCAGGGGGTGGCTCTGGAAACACCATATATTTT.